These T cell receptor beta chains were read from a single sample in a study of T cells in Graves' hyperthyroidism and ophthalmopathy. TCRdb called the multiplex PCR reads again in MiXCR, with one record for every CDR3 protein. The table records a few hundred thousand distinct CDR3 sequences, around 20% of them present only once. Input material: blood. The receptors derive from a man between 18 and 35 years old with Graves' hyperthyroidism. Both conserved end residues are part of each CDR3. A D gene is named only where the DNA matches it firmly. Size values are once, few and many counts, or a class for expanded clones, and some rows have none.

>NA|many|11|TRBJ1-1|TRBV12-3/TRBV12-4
TGTGCCAGCAGATCAAGGGGTGAAGCTTTCTTT
CASRSRGEAFF
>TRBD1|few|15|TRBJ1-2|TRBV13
TGTGCCAGCAGCTTAGCGACAGGGGGCGAGGATGGCTACACCTTC
CASSLATGGEDGYTF
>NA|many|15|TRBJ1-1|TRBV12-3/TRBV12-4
TGTGCCAGCAGTTTCCGGCCAGGGGTGAACACTGAAGCTTTCTTT
CASSFRPGVNTEAFF
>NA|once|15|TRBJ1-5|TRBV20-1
TGCAGTGCTAGGAGGCGGCAGGGCTTGGATCAGCCCCAGCATTTT
CSARRRQGLDQPQHF
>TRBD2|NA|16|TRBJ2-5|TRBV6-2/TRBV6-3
TGTGCCAGCAGTTATCAAAGTGCACTCGGGGGGGAGACCCAGTACTTC
CASSYQSALGGETQYF
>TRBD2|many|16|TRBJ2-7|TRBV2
TGTGCCAGCAGTCAGACGGAGACTAGCAACTCCTACGAGCAGTACTTC
CASSQTETSNSYEQYF
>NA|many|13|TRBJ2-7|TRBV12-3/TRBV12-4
TGTGCCAGCAGTATTACACTTTCCTACGAGCAGTACTTC
CASSITLSYEQYF
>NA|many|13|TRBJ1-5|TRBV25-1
TGTGCCAGCAGTGATACCGCCGATCAGCCCCAGCATTTT
CASSDTADQPQHF
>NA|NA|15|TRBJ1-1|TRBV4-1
TGCGCCAGCAGCCATGCCGGGATTGTGAACACTGAAGCTTTCTTT
CASSHAGIVNTEAFF
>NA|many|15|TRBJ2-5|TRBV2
TGTGCCAGCAGTGAAGGGACGGGTTTGGGAGAGACCCAGTACTTC
CASSEGTGLGETQYF
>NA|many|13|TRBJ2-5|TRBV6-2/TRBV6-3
TGTGCCAGCAGACCACAGTACCAAGAGACCCAGTACTTC
CASRPQYQETQYF
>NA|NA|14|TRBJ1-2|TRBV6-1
TGTGCCAGCAGTGAAACTGCAGCTTCCTATGGCTACACCTTC
CASSETAASYGYTF
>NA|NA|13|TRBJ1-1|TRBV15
TGTGCCACCAGCAGAGTTCGGAACACTGAAGCTTGCTTT
CATSRVRNTEACF
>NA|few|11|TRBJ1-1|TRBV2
TGTGCCAGCAGTGGCAGGGCTGAAGCTTTCTTT
CASSGRAEAFF
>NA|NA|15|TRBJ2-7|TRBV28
TGTGCCAGCAGTTTAGGTGTGGGGACGATGGGCGAGCAGTACTTC
CASSLGVGTMGEQYF
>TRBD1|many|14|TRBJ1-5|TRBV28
TGTGCCAGCGGGCAACCGACAGGGGCTCAGCCCCAGCATTTT
CASGQPTGAQPQHF
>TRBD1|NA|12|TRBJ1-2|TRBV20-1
TGCAGTGCAGACGGGACAGGGTTTGGCTACACCTTC
CSADGTGFGYTF
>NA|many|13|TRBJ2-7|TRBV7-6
TGTGCCAGCAGCTTAGACGGGCACGGCGAGCAGTACTTC
CASSLDGHGEQYF
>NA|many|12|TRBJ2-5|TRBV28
TGTGGAGCGGGTGGGTTCCAAGAGACCCAGTACTTC
CGAGGFQETQYF
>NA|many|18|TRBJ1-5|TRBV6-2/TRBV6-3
TGTGCCAGCAGTTACGAGCTATTCGGGACAAATAGCAATCAGCCCCAGCATTTT
CASSYELFGTNSNQPQHF
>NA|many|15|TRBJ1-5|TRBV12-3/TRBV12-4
TGTGCCAGCTTACCGGGCAGCGCCCACAATCAGCCCCAGCATTTT
CASLPGSAHNQPQHF
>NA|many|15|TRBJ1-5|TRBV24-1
TGTGCCACCAGTGGGCCGGGCCCCGTTTATCAGCCCCAGCATTTT
CATSGPGPVYQPQHF
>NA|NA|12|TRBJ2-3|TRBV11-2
TGTGCCAGCAGCTTTTCGGCGGATACGCAGTATTTT
CASSFSADTQYF
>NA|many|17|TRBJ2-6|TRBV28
TGTGCCAGCAGTTTAGGGGTCAACTTCTCTGGGGCCAACGTCCTGACTTTC
CASSLGVNFSGANVLTF
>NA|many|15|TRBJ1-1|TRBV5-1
TGCGCCAGCAGCTTGGTTCCGGGCGGGGTGACTGAAGCTTTCTTT
CASSLVPGGVTEAFF
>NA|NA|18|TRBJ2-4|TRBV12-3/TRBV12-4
TGTGCCAGCAGCTCACGAAGGAGGGGACAGCGAGCCAAAAACATTCAGTACTTC
CASSSRRRGQRAKNIQYF
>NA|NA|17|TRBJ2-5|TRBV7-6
TGTGCCAGCAGCTTAGATGACAGCGGTCCCCTCCAAGAGACCCAGTACTTC
CASSLDDSGPLQETQYF
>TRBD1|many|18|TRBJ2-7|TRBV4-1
TGCGCCAGCAGCCACCCTAGACAGGGGCCGCCGGTTCCTTACGAGCAGTACTTC
CASSHPRQGPPVPYEQYF
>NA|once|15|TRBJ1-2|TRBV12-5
TGTGCTAGTGGTCCAACGGGGCGCCGGGCCTATGGCTACACCTTC
CASGPTGRRAYGYTF
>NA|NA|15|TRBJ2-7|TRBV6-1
TGTGCCAGCAGTGAAGCGCAGAGTCCCTCCTACGATCAGTACTTC
CASSEAQSPSYDQYF
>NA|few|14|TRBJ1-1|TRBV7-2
TGTGCCAGCAGCTTGCAGGTCATGAACACTGAAGCTTTCTTT
CASSLQVMNTEAFF
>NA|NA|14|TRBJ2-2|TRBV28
TGTGCCACCGCCCCGGGCAGCCGCACCGGGGAGCTGTTTTTT
CATAPGSRTGELFF
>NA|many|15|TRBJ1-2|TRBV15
TGTGCCACCAGCAGAGATCCCGGGGGCTCCTATGGCTACACCTTC
CATSRDPGGSYGYTF
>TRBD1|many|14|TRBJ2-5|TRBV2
TGTGCCAGCAGGACCAGGGGGCTTCAAGAGACCCAGTACTTC
CASRTRGLQETQYF
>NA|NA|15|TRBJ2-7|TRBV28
TGTGCCAGCGAGAAATACAAATCGTCAGTGGGCGAGCAGTACTTC
CASEKYKSSVGEQYF
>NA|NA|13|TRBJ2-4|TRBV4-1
TGCGCCAGCAGCCAAGATTGGATCGACATTCAGTACTTC
CASSQDWIDIQYF
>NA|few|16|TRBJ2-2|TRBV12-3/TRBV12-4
NA
CASSTSGGAGTGELFF
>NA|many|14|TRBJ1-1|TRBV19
TGTGCCAGTAGCACAAACCTGATGAACACTGAAGCTTTCTTT
CASSTNLMNTEAFF
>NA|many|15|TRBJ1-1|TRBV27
TGTGCCAGCAGTGAGTTGGGCGGAAGATCCACTGAAGCTTTCTTT
CASSELGGRSTEAFF
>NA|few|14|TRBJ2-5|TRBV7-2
TGTGCCAGCAGCTACCCAAGCGGTCAAGAGACCCAGTACTTC
CASSYPSGQETQYF